The 6 T cell receptor beta chains listed next were all sequenced from one sample in a study of blood T cell repertoires in COVID-19. Libraries were prepared by immunoSEQ multiplex PCR; TCRdb keeps only in-frame clonotypes and omits some of them. The table lists tens of thousands of clones, approximately 82% of them singletons, with roughly 11% in the top ten. Sequenced sample: peripheral blood. These receptors all stem from a human donor in a cohort sampled during active COVID-19.

The chain is built from TRBV10-3 and TRBJ1-2, with 10 bases identical to TRBD1. CDR1 is ENHRY, CDR2 SYGVKD, per germline. The V and J ends lost 8 bases and 7 bases, in that order; junction bases with no gene match: 13. The CDR3 has 15 amino acids. CDR3 sequence reads: CAIGDQDRGLTGYTF. In DNA, the CDR3 is TGTGCCATCGGGGATCAGGACAGGGGGTTAACTGGCTACACCTTC.

The chain joins TRBV7-3 to TRBJ2-7; possible D gene TRBD1, 7 bases. Germline CDR1 reads SGHTA; CDR2 reads FQGTGA. This CDR3 has 15 amino acids. V was trimmed by 5 bases and J by 4 bases, leaving 18 bases between them. The CDR3 region is CASSAQAGGGYEQYF. The CDR3 DNA reads as TGTGCCAGCAGCGCCCAGGCAGGGGGAGGATACGAGCAGTACTTC.

For the CDR3, the DNA is TGCGCCAGCAGCCTTGGACTGGACACTGAAGCTTTCTTT. Protein sequence: CASSLGLDTEAFF. The J gene is TRBJ1-1, the V gene TRBV4-1; D unclear. The CDR3 extends over 13 amino acids. CDR1 and CDR2 from the germline V gene are MGHRA and YSYEKL. The V and J ends lost 4 bases and 3 bases respectively, with 9 bases between them.

The chain uses TRBV27 and TRBJ1-1, with 7 bases identical to TRBD1. This CDR3 has 15 residues. V shed 2 bases and J 1 base; nucleotides not matched to a gene: 4. Germline V CDR1 and CDR2: MNHEY, SMNVEV (reference sequence). This chain's CDR3 is CASSLNGQANTEAFF. The CDR3 coding sequence is TGTGCCAGCAGTTTAAACGGACAGGCGAACACTGAAGCTTTCTTT.

The rearrangement links TRBV7-8 to TRBJ2-1; 8 bases are a match to TRBD2. The CDR3 length is 16 residues. Germline CDR1 reads SGHVS; CDR2 reads FQNEAQ. The V and J ends lost 3 bases and 2 bases, in that order; junction bases with no gene match: 6. DNA of the CDR3: TGTGCCAGCAGCTTGTTCACTAGCGGCGCCTACAATGAGCAGTTCTTC. Translated: CASSLFTSGAYNEQFF.

The chain joins TRBV6-5 to TRBJ1-4; no clear D. The CDR3 runs 13 residues. V was clipped by 4 bases and J by 4 bases, with 7 bases between them. Germline lookup yields CDR1 MNHEY and CDR2 SVGAGI. CDR3 DNA sequence: TGTGCCAGCAGTTGGAGCATTAATGAAAAACTGTTTTTT. This encodes CASSWSINEKLFF.